One and the same sample provided the 20 T cell receptor beta chains below, sequenced in a study of shared T cell receptors in the human thymus. Here immunoSEQ multiplex PCR was the method, and the copy in TCRdb shows in-frame clones only, minus some. The table includes under 700,000 clones, around 78% detected once. Another study also made use of these data, one on human thymus T cells.

Sequenced sample: thymocytes. These receptor sequences come from a boy under two years old with a congenital heart defect.

V is TRBV28 and J is TRBJ2-7; 8 positions match TRBD2. The CDR3 is made up of 17 amino acids. Looked up from germline, CDR1 is MDHEN and CDR2 is SYDVKM. Germline trimming cut 3 bases from V and 6 bases from J; bases unmatched to any gene: 16. The CDR3 is CASSFTAREGRVAEQYF. The CDR3 bases are TGTGCCAGCAGTTTTACGGCTCGGGAGGGCCGGGTTGCCGAGCAGTACTTC.

The chain employs TRBV12-5 and TRBJ2-3; D is possibly TRBD2 (6 bases). Germline V lookup: CDR1 LGHNT, CDR2 FRNRAP. Trimming pared 7 bases from V and 0 bases from J, leaving 14 bases between. The CDR3 has 15 residues. The CDR3 spells CASATSGPSTDTQYF. In DNA, the CDR3 is TGTGCTAGTGCTACCAGCGGGCCCAGCACAGATACGCAGTATTTT.

This chain links TRBV6-1 with TRBJ2-3; D gene unclear. This CDR3 is built from 15 residues. Trimming removed 4 bases at V and 0 bases at J, with 11 bases between. Germline CDR1 reads MNHNS; CDR2 reads SASEGT. This chain's CDR3 is CASSGGSISTDTQYF. In DNA, the CDR3 is TGTGCCAGCAGTGGAGGCAGCATTAGCACAGATACGCAGTATTTT.

The rearrangement joins TRBV7-2 to TRBJ2-1; 9 bases align to TRBD2. Germline V gene data show CDR1 as SGHTA and CDR2 as FQGNSA. This CDR3 spans 15 amino acids. J lost 8 bases, V lost 1 base, and 6 bases had no gene match. The CDR3 bases are TGTGCCAGCAGCTTAGTTAGCGGGAGTGGCGATGAGCAGTTCTTC. This gives the protein CASSLVSGSGDEQFF.

The chain links TRBV10-3 to TRBJ2-1; TRBD2 agrees at 7 bases. The CDR3 totals 16 residues. The V gene's germline CDR1 is ENHRY and CDR2 SYGVKD. The V gene end was trimmed by 8 bases and the J gene end by 8 bases; junction bases not matched to a gene: 18. The CDR3: CAICLGLGGRSDEQFF. The CDR3 DNA reads TGTGCCATCTGTCTGGGGTTGGGCGGGAGATCGGATGAGCAGTTCTTC.

This clone has more than one count but fewer than ten. This chain uses TRBV5-6 with TRBJ2-6; D is unresolved. V was trimmed by 1 base and J by 0 bases, leaving 8 bases between them. In germline, CDR1 is SGHDT, CDR2 YYEEEE. This CDR3 is built from 16 residues. CDR3 bases: TGTGCCAGCAGCTTGATGTCAGACTCTGGGGCCAACGTCCTGACTTTC. It yields the protein CASSLMSDSGANVLTF.

Of note for this clone: This specimen includes other DNA sequences encoding the same CDR3. This chain links TRBV27 with TRBJ1-4, with D perhaps matching TRBD1 (5 bases). CDR1 and CDR2 from the germline V gene are MNHEY and SMNVEV (reference sequence). This CDR3 has 15 amino acids. With 3 bases removed from V and 2 bases from J, the gap between germline ends came to 10 bases. DNA of the CDR3: TGTGCCAGCAGTTTGTCCAGGGCCACTAATGAAAAACTGTTTTTT. Encoded protein: CASSLSRATNEKLFF. The full variable domain, its missing parts supplied by reference TRBV27 and TRBJ1-4, is EAQVTQNPRYLITVTGKKLTVTCSQNMNHEYMSWYRQDPGLGLRQIYYSMNVEVTDKGDVPEGYKVSRKEKRNFPLILESPSPNQTSLYFCASSLSRATNEKLFFGSGTQLSVL.

The chain employs TRBV7-6 and TRBJ2-3; 10 nucleotides align to TRBD2. The CDR3 loop spans 17 amino acids. CDR1 is SGHVS and CDR2 is FNYEAQ in the germline V gene. V lost 5 bases and J lost 4; bases outside the gene matches: 12. The CDR3 DNA reads TGTGCCAGCAGCCCCCGCCCCCCTAGCGGGAGATCAGATACGCAGTATTTT. It encodes CASSPRPPSGRSDTQYF.

The V gene is TRBV27, the J gene TRBJ2-7; TRBD2 agrees at 10 bases. Trimming at V came to 7 bases and at J to 5 bases, leaving 14 bases not matched to a gene. The CDR3 sequence is 16 residues long. CDR1 is MNHEY and CDR2 is SMNVEV in the germline V gene (reference sequence). The CDR3: CASTSDRALAGHEQYF. In DNA form, the CDR3 reads TGTGCCAGCACCTCTGACAGGGCACTAGCGGGGCACGAGCAGTACTTC.

V is TRBV4-3 and J is TRBJ1-1, with a possible D match to TRBD1 (6 bases). Deletions cut 0 bases from V and 4 bases from J, with 9 bases between. Germline lookup yields CDR1 LGHNA and CDR2 YSLEER. CDR3 length: 14 amino acids. In nucleotides, the CDR3 is TGCGCCAGCAGCCAAGATCTACAGGGCACTGAAGCTTTCTTT. Its translation: CASSQDLQGTEAFF.

This chain uses TRBV10-3 with TRBJ1-2, with D possibly TRBD1 on 5 matching bases. The V end was cut by 3 bases, the J end by 3 bases, with 20 bases between. The CDR3 spans 17 residues. Germline V gene sequence: CDR1 ENHRY, CDR2 SYGVKD. CDR3 coding DNA: TGTGCCATCAGTGATCAAGGGGAAAAGTCTGCCGACTATGGCTACACCTTC. Encoded protein: CAISDQGEKSADYGYTF.

This chain joins TRBV11-2 and TRBJ2-5, with 12 bases identical to TRBD2. The tail of the sequence fits TRBJ2-7 better, so the J call may be wrong. The CDR3 contains 16 residues. The germline gives CDR1 SGHAT, CDR2 FQNNGV. This chain's CDR3 is CASSPLAGGPPYEQYF. The CDR3 DNA reads as TGTGCCAGCAGCCCACTAGCGGGAGGCCCCCCCTACGAGCAGTACTTC.

This clone was seen a single time. This rearrangement joins TRBV7-6 to TRBJ2-3; TRBD2 is a possible D gene (6 bases). Trimming removed 4 bases from V and 3 bases from J, with 17 bases in between. CDR1 and CDR2 (germline): SGHVS, FNYEAQ. The CDR3 sequence is 16 residues long. The CDR3 DNA reads TGTGCCAGCAGCTCCCCTGGCGGGGACGGAACAGATACGCAGTATTTT. Residues: CASSSPGGDGTDTQYF.

This clone was seen a handful of times. The V call is TRBV7-2, the J call TRBJ2-1; D perhaps matches TRBD2 (6 bases). Germline-derived CDR1 and CDR2 are SGHTA and FQGNSA. Trimming cost V 2 bases and J 4 bases, with 12 bases left between them. The CDR3 extends over 15 amino acids. The CDR3 is CASSLSQGGYNEQFF. The CDR3 nucleotides are TGTGCCAGCAGCTTATCCCAGGGAGGTTACAATGAGCAGTTCTTC.

The chain uses TRBV27 and TRBJ2-7, with 8 bases that match TRBD2. The CDR3 runs 15 residues. V gave up 5 bases and J gave up 5 bases; unmatched junction bases: 11. The V gene's germline CDR1 is MNHEY and CDR2 SMNVEV (reference sequence). As DNA, the CDR3 is TGTGCCAGCAGTCCGATGGGACTAGATCCCCACGAGCAGTACTTC. It specifies CASSPMGLDPHEQYF.

CDR3 coding DNA: TGTGCCAGCAGCTCTGCTAGCGGGAGATGGTACGAGCAGTACTTC. Encoded protein: CASSSASGRWYEQYF. The gene calls are TRBV7-9 and TRBJ2-7; 10 bases are shared with TRBD2. The ends lost 4 bases at V and 4 bases at J; junction bases unmatched: 7. The CDR3 runs to 15 residues. Looked up from germline, CDR1 is SEHNR and CDR2 is FQNEAQ (reference sequence). The full variable domain, in which reference TRBV7-9 and TRBJ2-7 provide the parts outside the CDR3, is DTGVSQNPRHKITKRGQNVTFRCDPISEHNRLYWYRQTLGQGPEFLTYFQNEAQLEKSRLLSDRFSAERPKGSFSTLEIQRTEQGDSAMYLCASSSASGRWYEQYFGPGTRLTVT.

The chain carries TRBV2 and TRBJ1-5; D is uncertain. Per germline, CDR1 SNHLY and CDR2 FYNNEI. CDR3 length: 13 residues. The ends were cut back, 6 bases at V and 5 bases at J, with 11 bases in the middle. In DNA form, the CDR3 reads TGTGCCAGCAGCGGCCGAGGCCATCAGCCCCAGCATTTT. This translates into CASSGRGHQPQHF.

The rearrangement joins TRBV4-1 to TRBJ2-2; possible D gene TRBD1, 5 bases. The CDR3 is 14 residues long. The ends were cut back, 2 bases at V and 5 bases at J, with 9 bases in the middle. Germline V gene sequence: CDR1 MGHRA, CDR2 YSYEKL. CDR3 region: CASSQTGGTGELFF. The DNA for the CDR3 is TGCGCCAGCAGCCAAACAGGCGGTACCGGGGAGCTGTTTTTT.

This clone was seen once. The V gene is TRBV5-1, the J gene TRBJ2-5; possible D gene TRBD2, 5 bases. The CDR3 is 17 residues long. From germline, CDR1 is SGHRS and CDR2 YFSETQ. V was pared by 0 bases and J by 3 bases, with 18 bases between. CDR3 region: CASSLESQRSLEETQYF. For the CDR3, the DNA is TGCGCCAGCAGCTTGGAGTCGCAGCGGAGCTTGGAAGAGACCCAGTACTTC.

This chain joins TRBV7-9 and TRBJ2-1; TRBD2 matches at 8 bases. Trimming at V came to 2 bases and at J to 9 bases, leaving 9 bases not matched to a gene. CDR1 and CDR2 (germline): SEHNR, FQNEAQ (reference sequence). The CDR3 loop spans 15 amino acids. The CDR3 nucleotides read TGTGCCAGCAGCTTAAGGTACCCGGGGGGGCCTGAGCAGTTCTTC. Amino acids: CASSLRYPGGPEQFF.